This is a list of T cell receptor beta chains from one sample in a study of CD8+CD57+ T cells in acquired aplastic anemia. TCRdb recomputed calls from the reads with MiXCR, one row per CDR3 protein. The table lists a few hundred thousand distinct CDR3 sequences, less than 60% of them singletons. The sequenced material came from sorted CD4+, CD8+, or CD8+CD57+ T cells (not recorded which) from PBMCs. The receptors come from a human donor with aplastic anemia. The CDR3 runs from the conserved cysteine through the conserved F or W. Clone size is stated in some rows and not others, as once, few, many or a class when expanded.

size,V,J,CDR3
many,TRBV7-2,TRBJ2-5,CASSLPGHQETQYF
many,TRBV5-1,TRBJ2-7,CASTGEGQYEQYF
many,TRBV20-1,TRBJ2-1,CSAATPGQRGYNEQFF
-,TRBV7-4,TRBJ2-3,CASSPDGLAPRNTQYF
-,TRBV4-3,TRBJ2-7,CASSQGIKGASEQYF
few,TRBV5-4,TRBJ2-7,CASSGGTGRSYEQYF
many,TRBV20-1,TRBJ2-1,CSASFTGDNEQFF
-,TRBV10-3,TRBJ1-6,CAISDNWESPLHF
many,TRBV9,TRBJ1-2,CASSVSGGQGYTF
-,TRBV5-1,TRBJ1-1,CASSFGRVDTWKPNTEAFF